Detailed here is one T cell receptor beta chain. The data were obtained in a study of T cell changes during pregnancy in multiple sclerosis. V lost 3 bases to trimming and J lost 6 bases; unmatched junction nucleotides: 5. Germline lookup yields CDR1 SGHTS and CDR2 YDEGEE. The CDR3 spans 14 residues. Measured with immunoSEQ multiplex PCR; TCRdb has only the in-frame clones, and not every one. The data show more than 85,000 clones, approximately 95% seen once. This sequence joins TRBV5-8 and TRBJ2-1; the match to TRBD2 covers 8 bases. The source is a female donor in good health, enrolled as a control in a pregnancy study. This specimen was peripheral blood, taken after pregnancy. The CDR3 loop reads CASSSGLGSNEQFF. The CDR3 DNA is TGTGCCAGCAGCTCGGGACTAGGAAGCAATGAGCAGTTCTTC.